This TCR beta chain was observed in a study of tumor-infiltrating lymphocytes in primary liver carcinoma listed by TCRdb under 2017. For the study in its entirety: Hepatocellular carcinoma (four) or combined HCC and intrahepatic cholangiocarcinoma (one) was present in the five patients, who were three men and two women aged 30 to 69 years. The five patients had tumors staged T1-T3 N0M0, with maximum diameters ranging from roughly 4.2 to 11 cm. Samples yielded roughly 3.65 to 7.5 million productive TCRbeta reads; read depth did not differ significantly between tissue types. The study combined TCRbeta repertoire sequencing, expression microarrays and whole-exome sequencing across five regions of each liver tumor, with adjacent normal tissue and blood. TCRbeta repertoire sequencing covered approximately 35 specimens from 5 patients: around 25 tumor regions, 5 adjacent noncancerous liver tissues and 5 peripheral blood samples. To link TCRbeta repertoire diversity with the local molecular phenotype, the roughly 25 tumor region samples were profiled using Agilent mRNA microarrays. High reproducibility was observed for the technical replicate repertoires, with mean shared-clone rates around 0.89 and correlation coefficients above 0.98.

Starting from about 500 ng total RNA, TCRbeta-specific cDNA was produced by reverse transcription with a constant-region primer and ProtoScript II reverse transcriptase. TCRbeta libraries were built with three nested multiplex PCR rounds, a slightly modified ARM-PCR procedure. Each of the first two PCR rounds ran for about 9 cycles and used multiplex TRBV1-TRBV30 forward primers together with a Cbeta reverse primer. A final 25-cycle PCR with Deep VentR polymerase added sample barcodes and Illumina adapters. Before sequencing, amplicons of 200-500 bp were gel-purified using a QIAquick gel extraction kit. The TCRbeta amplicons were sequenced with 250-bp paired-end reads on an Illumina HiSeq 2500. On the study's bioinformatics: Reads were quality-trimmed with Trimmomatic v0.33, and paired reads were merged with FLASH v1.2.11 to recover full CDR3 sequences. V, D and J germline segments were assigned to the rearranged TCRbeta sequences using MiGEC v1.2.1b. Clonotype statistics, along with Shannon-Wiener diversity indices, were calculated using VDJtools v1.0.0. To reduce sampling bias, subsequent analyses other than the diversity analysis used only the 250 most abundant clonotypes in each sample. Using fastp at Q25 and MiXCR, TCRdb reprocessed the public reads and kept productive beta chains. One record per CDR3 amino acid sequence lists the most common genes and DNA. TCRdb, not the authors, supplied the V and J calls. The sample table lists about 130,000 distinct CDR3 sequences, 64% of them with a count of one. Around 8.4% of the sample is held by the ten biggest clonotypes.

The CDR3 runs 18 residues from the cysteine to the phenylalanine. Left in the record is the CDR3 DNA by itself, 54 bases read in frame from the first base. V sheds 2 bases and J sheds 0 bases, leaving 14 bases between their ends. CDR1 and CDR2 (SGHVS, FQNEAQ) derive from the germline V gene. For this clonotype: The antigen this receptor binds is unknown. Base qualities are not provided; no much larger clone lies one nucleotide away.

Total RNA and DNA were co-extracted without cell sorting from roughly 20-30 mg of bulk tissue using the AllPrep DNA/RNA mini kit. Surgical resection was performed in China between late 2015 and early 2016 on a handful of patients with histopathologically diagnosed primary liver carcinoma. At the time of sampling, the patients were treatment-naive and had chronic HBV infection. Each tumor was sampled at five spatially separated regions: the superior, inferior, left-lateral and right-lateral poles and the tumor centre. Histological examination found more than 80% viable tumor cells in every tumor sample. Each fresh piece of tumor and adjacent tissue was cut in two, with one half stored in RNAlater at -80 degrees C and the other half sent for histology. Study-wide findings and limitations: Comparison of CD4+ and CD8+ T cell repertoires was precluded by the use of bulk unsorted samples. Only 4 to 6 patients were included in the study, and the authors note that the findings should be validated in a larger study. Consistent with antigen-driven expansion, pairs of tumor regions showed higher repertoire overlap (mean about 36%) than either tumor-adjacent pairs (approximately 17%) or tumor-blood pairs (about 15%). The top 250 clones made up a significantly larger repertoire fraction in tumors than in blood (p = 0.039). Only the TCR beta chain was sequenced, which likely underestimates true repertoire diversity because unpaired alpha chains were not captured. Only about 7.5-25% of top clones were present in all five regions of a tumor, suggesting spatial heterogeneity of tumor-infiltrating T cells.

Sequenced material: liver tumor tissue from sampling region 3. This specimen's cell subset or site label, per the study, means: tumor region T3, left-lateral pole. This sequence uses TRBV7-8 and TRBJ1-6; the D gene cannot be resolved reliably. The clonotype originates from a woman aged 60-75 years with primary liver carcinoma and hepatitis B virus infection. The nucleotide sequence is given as TGTGCCAGCAGCTTAAGACTGCCTTCCAGCTCCTATAATTCACCCCTCCACTTT. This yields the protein CASSLRLPSSSYNSPLHF.